The 27 T cell receptor beta chains listed next were all sequenced from one sample in a study of T cells in Graves' hyperthyroidism and ophthalmopathy. It was RNA transcripts that yielded the amplified TCR beta CDR3 regions. HTBI primers were used for first-round RT-PCR of the TCR CDR3. One entry per CDR3 protein results from TCRdb running MiXCR on the multiplex PCR reads. This table has about 400,000 distinct CDR3 sequences, around 15% appearing once. The sample taken for sequencing was blood. All receptors come from a man aged 50-60 years with Graves' ophthalmopathy.

The chain has TRBV20-1 and TRBJ2-3; TRBD1 matches 8 bases. V lost 6 bases, J lost 3 bases, and 17 bases stayed unmatched. This CDR3 comprises 17 residues. Germline V CDR1 and CDR2: DFQATT, SNEGSKA (reference sequence). This chain's CDR3 is CSAPYGQGWSSTDTQYF. The CDR3 nucleotides read TGCAGTGCCCCTTATGGACAGGGATGGAGTAGTACAGATACGCAGTATTTT.

In this sample, this clonotype turned up many times. The rearrangement uses TRBV12-3 or TRBV12-4 and TRBJ2-1, with D tentatively TRBD1 (5 bases). V lost 2 bases and J 2 bases, leaving 10 bases between the germline ends. The CDR3 contains 15 residues. CDR3 nucleotide sequence: TGTGCCAGCAGTTTATCGTCCAGGGCCTACAATGAGCAGTTCTTC. Its protein product is CASSLSSRAYNEQFF.

This clonotype was seen a handful of times. The chain combines TRBV7-8 with TRBJ2-1; 10 bases map to TRBD2. V lost 7 bases, J lost 9 bases, and 12 bases stayed unmatched. This CDR3 comprises 15 residues. Per the germline V gene, CDR1 is SGHVS and CDR2 is FQNEAQ. The chain's CDR3 is CASNNGSGRAGEQFF. The CDR3 DNA reads TGTGCCAGCAACAATGGGAGCGGGAGGGCCGGTGAGCAGTTCTTC.

There are many counts of this clonotype. The CDR3 nucleotides are TGCGCCAGCACAATAGCGGGAGGGCTGGGTGAGCAGTACTTC. It translates to CASTIAGGLGEQYF. This chain joins TRBV5-1 and TRBJ2-7, with 11 bases lining up with TRBD2. Germline V gene data show CDR1 as SGHRS and CDR2 as YFSETQ. The CDR3 spans 14 residues. The ends lost 6 bases at V and 7 bases at J; junction bases unmatched: 9.

V is TRBV27 and J is TRBJ2-7; no firm D call. CDR1 is MNHEY, CDR2 SMNVEV, per germline (reference sequence). This CDR3 is built from 15 residues. V was trimmed by 5 bases and J by 1 base, leaving 15 bases between them. Here the CDR3 reads CASSLKPGQSYEQYF. The CDR3 DNA reads as TGTGCCAGCAGTCTAAAACCGGGCCAATCCTACGAGCAGTACTTC.

V is TRBV6-1 and J is TRBJ2-7; TRBD1 or TRBD2 may be the D gene (6 bases each). The germline V gene encodes CDR1 MNHNS and CDR2 SASEGT. Trimming took 11 bases from V and 6 from J, leaving 14 bases between them. The CDR3 has 11 amino acids. The CDR3 sequence is CAGVRGPEQYF. CDR3 in DNA: TGTGCCGGGGTTCGGGGGCCCGAGCAGTACTTC.

This clonotype was seen at least ten times. This sequence joins TRBV6-1 and TRBJ2-5, with D maybe TRBD2 (5 bases). Per the germline V gene, CDR1 is MNHNS and CDR2 is SASEGT. Trimming removed 2 bases at V and 4 bases at J, with 17 bases between. CDR3 length equals 16 residues. The chain's CDR3 is CASSENGGSATETQYF. The CDR3 DNA follows: TGTGCCAGCAGTGAAAACGGAGGCTCCGCGACAGAGACCCAGTACTTC.

This clonotype was observed many times. This chain uses TRBV20-1 with TRBJ2-7; TRBD2 matches 9 bases. V was pared by 0 bases and J by 3 bases, with 6 bases of the junction left unmatched. This CDR3 contains 15 residues. Germline V gene sequence: CDR1 DFQATT, CDR2 SNEGSKA (reference sequence). The CDR3 here is CSARDSPSGNYEQYF. The CDR3 DNA follows: TGCAGTGCTAGAGACTCGCCTAGCGGGAACTACGAGCAGTACTTC.

V gene TRBV6-1 combines with J gene TRBJ1-3; D is undetermined. This CDR3 spans 13 amino acids. Trimming took off 7 bases at V and 4 bases at J, with 11 bases between the two ends. Germline CDR1 is MNHNS and CDR2 is SASEGT. CDR3 sequence reads: CASMISPGNTIYF. Written as DNA, the CDR3 is TGTGCCAGCATGATTTCTCCCGGAAACACCATATATTTT.

The chain has TRBV10-3 and TRBJ2-4, with D perhaps matching TRBD1 or TRBD2 (7 bases each). Between the trimmed V and J ends, which lost 3 bases and 11 bases, there was a span of 17 bases. Germline CDR1 is ENHRY and CDR2 is SYGVKD. The CDR3 runs 14 residues. The CDR3 region has the DNA TGTGCCATCAGTGACCTTGACAGGGCGGGGGTTCAGTACTTC. This translates into CAISDLDRAGVQYF.

Details on this clonotype: The junction and the germline gene differ at one end; a read error may be behind it. The chain carries TRBV11-2 and TRBJ2-3, with 8 bases aligning to TRBD2. The CDR3 runs to 17 residues. Germline V lookup: CDR1 SGHAT, CDR2 FQNNGV. CDR3 sequence (DNA): TGTGCCAGCAGCTTAAGAGGACTAGCACTGAGCACAGATACGCTGTATTTT. Protein sequence: CASSLRGLALSTDTLYF.

This clonotype was counted ten times or more. The chain joins TRBV5-1 to TRBJ1-2; TRBD1 aligns across 9 bases. CDR3 length: 13 amino acids. Germline V gives CDR1 SGHRS, CDR2 YFSETQ. The V gene end was trimmed by 4 bases and the J gene end by 6 bases; junction bases not matched to a gene: 4. CDR3 DNA sequence: TGCGCCAGCAGCGCACAGGGGGCGGATGGCTACACCTTC. Translation gives CASSAQGADGYTF.

This clonotype was seen ten or more times. The chain couples TRBV2 to TRBJ2-1, with 7 bases that match TRBD2. Per germline, CDR1 SNHLY and CDR2 FYNNEI. V lost 3 bases, J lost 6 bases, and 8 bases stayed unmatched. CDR3 length equals 15 residues. The CDR3 nucleotides read TGTGCCAGCAGTGAGGTGGGACTACCCGCCAATGAGCAGTTCTTC. This gives the protein CASSEVGLPANEQFF.

This clonotype has a count of ten or more. The rearrangement joins TRBV12-3 or TRBV12-4 to TRBJ1-5; D is unresolved. The CDR3 runs to 15 residues. V was cut by 1 base and J by 3 bases, with 10 bases left in between. CDR3 DNA: TGTGCCAGCAGTTTAGGAGGGCAGAACAATCAGCCCCAGCATTTT. Encoded protein: CASSLGGQNNQPQHF.

Turning to this clonotype: Compared with germline, one end of the junction differs, possibly owing to a read error. The rearrangement uses TRBV4-1 and TRBJ1-5; D remains unclear. The germline V gene has CDR1 MGHRA and CDR2 YSYEKL. CDR3 length: 13 residues. CDR3 sequence: CASSQGAERSQHF. The CDR3 nucleotides read TGTGCCAGCAGCCAAGGTGCGGAAAGGAGCCAGCATTTT.

This clonotype was counted ten times or more. The gene calls are TRBV7-9 and TRBJ2-3; D call uncertain. V shed 6 bases and J shed 4 bases, with 17 bases lying between them. The CDR3 spans 15 residues. Germline V CDR1 and CDR2: SEHNR, FQNEAQ (reference sequence). In nucleotides, the CDR3 is TGTGCCAGCAGGTCCGTCCTAGGCTCCGCAGATACGCAGTATTTT. It is translated as CASRSVLGSADTQYF.

This clonotype was seen at least ten times. The chain joins TRBV19 to TRBJ2-1; 9 bases are a match to TRBD1. The length of the CDR3 is 17 residues. The junction had 12 bases not matched to a gene; V was cut back by 3 bases and J by 6 bases. The germline V gene has CDR1 LNHDA and CDR2 SQIVND (reference sequence). The CDR3 reads CASSIGVQGQGINEQFF. CDR3 nucleotides: TGTGCCAGTAGTATTGGCGTGCAGGGACAGGGCATCAATGAGCAGTTCTTC.

In this sample, this clonotype turned up many times. One junction end does not reproduce the germline sequence, and a read error may be involved. The CDR3 region is CVSSNSGQGEDTQYF. The CDR3 nucleotides are TGTGTCAGCTCAAACTCGGGACAGGGGGAAGATACGCAGTATTTT. V gene TRBV28 combines with J gene TRBJ2-3; TRBD1 matches 11 bases. Germline V gene data show CDR1 as MDHEN and CDR2 as SYDVKM. The CDR3 runs to 15 residues.

DNA for the CDR3: TGTGCCAGCAGCTTAGCCTATCAAGAGACCCAGTACTTC. Amino acids: CASSLAYQETQYF. The V gene is TRBV7-9, the J gene TRBJ2-5; no clear D gene. With 0 bases removed from V and 2 bases from J, the gap between germline ends came to 4 bases. Looked up from germline, CDR1 is SEHNR and CDR2 is FQNEAQ (reference sequence). This CDR3 has 13 residues.

V is TRBV15 and J is TRBJ2-7; D gene unclear. Germline V gene lookup returns CDR1 LNHNV and CDR2 YYDKDF (reference sequence). CDR3 length equals 13 residues. Trimming removed 1 base from V and 7 bases from J, with 11 bases in between. CDR3 DNA: TGTGCCACCAGCAGAGGGGGTAGCCGGGAGCAGTACTTC. Protein: CATSRGGSREQYF.

Only a few counts were recorded for this clonotype. This chain joins TRBV18 and TRBJ2-5; the match to TRBD1 covers 9 bases. The ends lost 3 bases at V and 4 bases at J; junction bases unmatched: 0. The CDR3 is 13 residues long. Germline assignment: CDR1 KGHSH and CDR2 LQKENI. The CDR3 loop reads CASSPDRGETQYF. The CDR3 DNA is TGTGCCAGCTCACCGGACAGGGGAGAGACCCAGTACTTC.

This clonotype occurred many times. The rearrangement links TRBV5-5 to TRBJ2-2; TRBD2 matches at 8 bases. Germline trimming cut 6 bases from V and 6 bases from J; bases unmatched to any gene: 22. Germline V CDR1 and CDR2: SGHKS, YYEKEE (reference sequence). The CDR3 consists of 19 residues. The CDR3 sequence is CASTQRPSGLEHLAGELFF. The CDR3 DNA follows: TGTGCCAGCACCCAGAGGCCTAGCGGGCTAGAACACCTCGCCGGGGAGCTGTTTTTT. The complete variable domain, with remaining parts taken from reference TRBV5-5 and TRBJ2-2, reads DAGVTQSPTHLIKTRGQQVTLRCSPISGHKSVSWYQQVLGQGPQFIFQYYEKEERGRGNFPDRFSARQFPNYSSELNVNALLLGDSALYLCASTQRPSGLEHLAGELFFGEGSRLTVL.

This clonotype was detected only a few times. Compared with germline, one end of the junction differs, possibly owing to a read error. The V call is TRBV20-1, the J call TRBJ2-1; 8 positions match TRBD2. This CDR3 spans 14 amino acids. The germline V gene has CDR1 DFQATT and CDR2 SNEGSKA (reference sequence). DNA for the CDR3: TGCAGTGTTCCGGGACTAGGCTCCTACAATGAGCGGTTCTTC. This sequence encodes CSVPGLGSYNERFF.

This clonotype was observed at least ten times. The rearrangement uses TRBV11-2 and TRBJ2-2; the D gene could be TRBD1 or TRBD2 (5 bases each). The CDR3 is 17 amino acids. Germline V gives CDR1 SGHAT, CDR2 FQNNGV. Trimming removed 1 base at V and 5 bases at J, with 17 bases between. CDR3 in DNA: TGTGCCAGCAGCTTAGCCGCAGGGACGATGGGGACCGGGGAGCTGTTTTTT. It translates to CASSLAAGTMGTGELFF.

The gene calls are TRBV19 and TRBJ2-1, with D possibly being TRBD1 (6 bases). V dropped 9 bases and J dropped 9 bases, with 18 bases sitting between them. Germline V CDR1 and CDR2: LNHDA, SQIVND (reference sequence). The CDR3 length is 13 residues. CDR3 residues: CASFNRAGSEQFF. The CDR3 DNA follows: TGTGCCAGCTTCAACAGGGCCGGTAGTGAGCAGTTCTTC.

J is TRBJ1-1 and V is TRBV19, with D hard to call. The CDR3 consists of 13 residues. V dropped 5 bases and J dropped 11 bases, with 18 bases sitting between them. Germline V CDR1 and CDR2: LNHDA, SQIVND (reference sequence). The CDR3 DNA reads TGTGCCAGTAGTTCACCCCAGTTGGGGTTGGCTTTCTTT. Protein product: CASSSPQLGLAFF.

This clonotype was observed many times. V gene TRBV19 combines with J gene TRBJ1-1, with D possibly TRBD1 on 5 matching bases. The V end lost 6 bases, the J end lost 7 bases, and 15 bases lay between the germline ends. CDR1 is LNHDA and CDR2 is SQIVND in the germline V gene (reference sequence). This CDR3 spans 13 amino acids. The CDR3 nucleotides read TGTGCCAGTAGCCCGGGACCGGGCCTTGAAGCTTTCTTT. Translation gives CASSPGPGLEAFF. The full variable domain, in which reference TRBV19 and TRBJ1-1 provide the parts outside the CDR3, is DGGITQSPKYLFRKEGQNVTLSCEQNLNHDAMYWYRQDPGQGLRLIYYSQIVNDFQKGDIAEGYSVSREKKESFPLTVTSAQKNPTAFYLCASSPGPGLEAFFGQGTRLTVV.